The rows below give T cell receptor beta chains drawn from one sample of a study of blood T cell repertoires in COVID-19. Method: immunoSEQ multiplex PCR; TCRdb's copy keeps in-frame clones and lacks some. This table has about 410,000 clones, about 90% appearing once. Sequences were obtained from PBMCs or T cells enriched from blood (not recorded which). The receptors stem from a young man who had recovered from COVID-19. CDR3s include the opening cysteine and the closing phenylalanine or tryptophan. A D gene is named only where the DNA matches it firmly. Only part of the rows carry a size: once, few, many, or a class if the clone is expanded.

J gene,D gene,clone size,V gene,CDR3 protein,CDR3 DNA
TRBJ2-3,TRBD1,once,TRBV2,CASSVWGQGAGDTQYF,TGTGCCAGCAGTGTTTGGGGACAGGGGGCGGGAGATACGCAGTATTTT
TRBJ1-2,-,-,TRBV19,CASKDEGSYGYTF,TGTGCCAGTAAGGACGAGGGTTCCTATGGCTACACCTTC
TRBJ2-5,TRBD2,-,TRBV28,CATLGGTSSGGTQYF,TGTGCCACCTTGGGGGGGACGTCCTCTGGGGGGACCCAGTACTTC
TRBJ2-1,-,-,TRBV25-1,CASSEWTSYNEQFF,TGTGCCAGCAGTGAATGGACATCTTACAATGAGCAGTTCTTC
TRBJ1-1,TRBD1,-,TRBV6-5,CASSTQGAAEAFF,TGTGCCAGCAGCACACAGGGGGCAGCTGAAGCTTTCTTT
TRBJ2-1,TRBD2,few,TRBV5-1,CASSQTPGLAFFNEQFF,TGCGCCAGCAGCCAAACACCGGGACTAGCGTTCTTCAATGAGCAGTTCTTC
TRBJ2-7,-,few,TRBV2,CASSDGRVGTYEQYF,TGTGCCAGCAGTGACGGCAGGGTAGGGACCTACGAGCAGTACTTC
TRBJ1-2,TRBD1,-,TRBV19,CASSTGQDNYGYTF,TGTGCCAGTAGTACAGGACAGGACAACTATGGCTACACCTTC
TRBJ1-4,-,-,TRBV2,CASSQASNEKLFF,TGTGCCAGCAGTCAGGCCTCTAATGAAAAACTGTTTTTT
TRBJ2-3,TRBD1,-,TRBV2,CASSVFEGAADTQYF,TGTGCCAGCAGTGTTTTTGAGGGGGCAGCAGATACGCAGTATTTT
TRBJ2-7,TRBD1,-,TRBV12-5,CASGRTGAGEQYF,TGTGCTAGTGGTCGTACAGGGGCCGGCGAGCAGTACTTC
TRBJ1-1,-,-,TRBV7-9,CASSPRVQFYRGEAFF,TGTGCCAGCAGCCCGAGAGTCCAGTTCTATAGGGGTGAAGCTTTCTTT
TRBJ1-6,-,-,TRBV5-5,CATGGGAAVSYNSPLHF,TGTGCCACCGGGGGGGGCGCGGCGGTATCCTATAATTCACCCCTCCACTTT
TRBJ1-3,-,few,TRBV30,CAWGGTASRSGNTIYF,TGTGCCTGGGGGGGGACTGCAAGCCGCTCTGGAAACACCATATATTTT
TRBJ1-1,-,-,TRBV4-2,CASSQGANRENTEAFF,TGTGCCAGCAGCCAAGGGGCTAACAGGGAGAACACTGAAGCTTTCTTT
TRBJ1-6,-,-,TRBV5-8,CASSLETARSPLHF,TGTGCCAGCAGCTTGGAGACAGCCAGATCACCCCTCCACTTT
TRBJ2-7,-,-,TRBV7-9,CASSTYQSYEQYF,TGTGCCAGCAGCACATACCAGTCCTACGAGCAGTACTTC
TRBJ2-1,-,once,TRBV13,CASSLLWAVYNEQFF,TGTGCCAGCAGCTTACTTTGGGCAGTATACAATGAGCAGTTCTTC
TRBJ1-2,TRBD1,-,TRBV13,CASSRRPGGRPNYGYTF,TGTGCCAGCAGTCGTAGGCCAGGGGGCAGACCTAACTATGGCTACACCTTC
TRBJ2-1,-,-,TRBV11-2,CASSFSGGRRGRNEQFF,TGTGCCAGCAGCTTTAGCGGCGGCCGGCGAGGTCGCAATGAGCAGTTCTTC
TRBJ1-5,-,-,TRBV10-3,CAISETNQPQHF,TGTGCCATCAGTGAAACAAATCAGCCCCAGCATTTT
TRBJ2-7,-,-,TRBV6-5,CASPPHSYEQYF,TGTGCCAGCCCTCCACATTCCTACGAGCAGTACTTC
TRBJ1-6,-,-,TRBV13,CASSLNQGSSYNSPLHF,TGTGCCAGCAGCTTAAATCAGGGGAGCTCCTATAATTCACCCCTCCACTTT
TRBJ1-2,-,-,TRBV27,CASSLYSGSYGYTF,TGTGCCAGCAGTTTATACAGTGGAAGCTATGGCTACACCTTC
TRBJ1-6,-,-,TRBV27,CASSSGGGYSPLHF,TGTGCCAGCAGTTCGGGCGGGGGTTATTCACCCCTCCACTTT
TRBJ2-4,TRBD1,-,TRBV2,CARGSPGQIRTKNIQYF,TGTGCCAGAGGAAGCCCGGGACAGATAAGAACCAAAAACATTCAGTACTTC
TRBJ1-2,-,-,TRBV7-3,CASSSAGKYGYTF,TGTGCCAGCAGCTCGGCAGGAAAATATGGCTACACCTTC
TRBJ1-5,-,-,TRBV28,CASRQGLSKPQHF,TGTGCCAGCAGACAGGGTTTGTCAAAGCCCCAGCATTTT
TRBJ1-6,-,-,TRBV5-1,CASSLGRDNSPLHF,TGCGCCAGCAGCCTGGGGAGGGATAATTCACCCCTCCACTTT
TRBJ1-4,TRBD1,-,TRBV27,CASSLIFTGATNEKLFF,TGTGCCAGCAGTTTAATTTTTACAGGGGCAACTAATGAAAAACTGTTTTTT
TRBJ2-2,-,-,TRBV27,CASSLRQTGELFF,TGTGCCAGCAGTTTACGACAGACCGGGGAGCTGTTTTTT
TRBJ2-2,-,once,TRBV27,CASRPTGNTGELFF,TGTGCCAGCAGGCCGACAGGGAACACCGGGGAGCTGTTTTTT
TRBJ2-5,-,-,TRBV5-4,CASSSVGRGQETQYF,TGTGCCAGCAGTTCGGTGGGTCGGGGGCAAGAGACCCAGTACTTC
TRBJ1-4,TRBD1,-,TRBV25-1,CASGFGTGAEKLFF,TGTGCCAGCGGATTCGGGACAGGGGCGGAAAAACTGTTTTTT
TRBJ2-7,-,-,TRBV19,CASSIEGADTGQYF,TGTGCCAGTAGTATCGAAGGAGCCGATACGGGGCAGTACTTC
TRBJ1-1,-,-,TRBV9,CASSTGTMNTEAFF,TGTGCCAGCAGCACTGGGACAATGAACACTGAAGCTTTCTTT
TRBJ2-1,TRBD2,-,TRBV7-2,CASSLVAGGGNEQFF,TGTGCCAGCAGCTTAGTAGCGGGAGGGGGCAATGAGCAGTTCTTC
TRBJ2-2,TRBD1,-,TRBV5-5,CASSFRDRDTGELFF,TGTGCCAGCAGCTTCCGGGACAGGGACACCGGGGAGCTGTTTTTT
TRBJ1-1,TRBD1,-,TRBV30,CAGYRGRVDFF,TGTGCCGGATACAGGGGCCGAGTCGATTTCTTT
TRBJ1-1,-,few,TRBV15,CATSRDRMGGREAFF,TGTGCCACCAGCAGAGATAGGATGGGTGGCAGGGAAGCTTTCTTT
TRBJ1-2,-,once,TRBV5-5,CASSSMTWVRGYGYTF,TGTGCCAGCAGCAGCATGACGTGGGTGCGCGGCTATGGCTACACCTTC
TRBJ1-4,-,-,TRBV7-6,CASRHPGGTDEKLFF,TGTGCCAGCAGACACCCGGGGGGGACGGATGAAAAACTGTTTTTT
TRBJ2-7,TRBD1,once,TRBV5-3,CARSPRPAIGQGAYEQYF,TGTGCCAGAAGTCCAAGGCCCGCTATTGGACAGGGGGCCTACGAGCAGTACTTC
TRBJ2-7,TRBD2,-,TRBV5-5,CASSGSGNSYEQYF,TGTGCCAGCAGCGGTAGCGGGAACTCCTACGAGCAGTACTTC
TRBJ1-1,-,-,TRBV20-1,CSATKNTEAFF,TGCAGTGCTACTAAGAACACTGAAGCTTTCTTT
TRBJ2-1,-,-,TRBV5-1,CASSLTGQSEQFF,TGCGCCAGCAGCTTGACAGGTCAGTCGGAGCAGTTCTTC
TRBJ2-1,TRBD2,-,TRBV9,CASSVSGTSEHEQFF,TGTGCCAGCAGCGTTTCCGGGACTAGCGAACATGAGCAGTTCTTC
TRBJ2-3,-,-,TRBV11-3,CASSFSTDHTDTQYF,TGTGCCAGCAGCTTTAGTACAGACCACACAGATACGCAGTATTTT
TRBJ1-3,TRBD1,-,TRBV20-1,CSASEDRAGNTIYF,TGCAGTGCTAGTGAGGACAGGGCTGGAAACACCATATATTTT
TRBJ1-4,TRBD1,once,TRBV20-1,CSASGGTGDSYEKLFF,TGCAGTGCTAGTGGTGGGACAGGGGATTCTTATGAAAAACTGTTTTTT
TRBJ1-5,-,-,TRBV28,CASSFYQSSNQPQHF,TGTGCCAGCAGTTTTTACCAGTCTAGCAATCAGCCCCAGCATTTT
TRBJ2-5,TRBD2,once,TRBV6-5,CASSLRTSGKETQYF,TGTGCCAGCAGTCTGCGGACTAGCGGGAAAGAGACCCAGTACTTC
TRBJ2-1,-,-,TRBV19,CASSPDYQYNEQFF,TGTGCCAGCAGCCCTGACTATCAGTACAATGAGCAGTTCTTC
TRBJ1-3,-,-,TRBV10-3,CAISEWSGENTIYF,TGTGCCATCAGTGAGTGGTCAGGGGAAAACACCATATATTTT
TRBJ1-4,-,-,TRBV19,CASSMVPDPPEATNEKLFF,TGTGCCAGTAGTATGGTTCCCGATCCCCCAGAAGCAACTAATGAAAAACTGTTTTTT
TRBJ1-5,-,-,TRBV7-9,CASSTDRPDQPQHF,TGTGCCAGCAGCACAGACCGTCCGGATCAGCCCCAGCATTTT